This T cell receptor (beta chain) originates from a study of blood T cell repertoires in COVID-19. Germline V CDR1 and CDR2: MGHRA, YSYEKL. The CDR3 is 14 amino acids. V was shortened by 3 bases and J by 10 bases, with 13 bases between the two germline ends. Under the authors' procedure: The assay estimated nucleated cells by amplifying reference gene primers. Generated by immunoSEQ multiplex PCR, the TCRdb table keeps only in-frame clones and is missing some. V and J calls and clone size come straight from that table; D and trimming were deduced from the DNA. The repertoire holds 85,000 to 120,000 clones, with approximately 84% as singletons.

The sequenced material came from peripheral blood. The chain combines TRBV4-1 with TRBJ1-6; D perhaps matches TRBD1 (5 bases). This receptor was taken from a man between 35 and 55 years old with active or convalescent COVID-19. The CDR3 loop reads CASSQGQGVSPLHF. CDR3 DNA sequence: TGCGCCAGCAGCCAGGGCCAGGGCGTATCACCCCTCCACTTT.